The table lists the clone carrying this TCR beta chain with many counts. Its target is not known. Relying on iRepertoire HTBI primers and Arm-PCR of CDR3 regions, the team built TCR beta libraries. One entry per CDR3 protein, called by TCRdb with MiXCR from the multiplex PCR reads. Of over 300,000 distinct CDR3 sequences in the sample, 15% to 18% were seen once. Time point denoted: newly diagnosed GD, antithyroid drugs for less than 3 months. Preparation of the TCR library used RNA extracted from PBMCs. Graves' disease diagnoses followed American Thyroid Association guidelines. The sample belongs to a study of regulatory T cells in long-lasting Graves disease. Study findings and constraints: The study found lower TCR diversity in persistent Graves' patients than in newly diagnosed ones.

This sample comprised peripheral blood mononuclear cells (PBMCs), obtained at new diagnosis, from a patient treated with antithyroid drugs. The sequence was obtained from a female donor with Graves disease.

CDR3 amino acids: CAWSVQMNTEAFF. The CDR3 coding sequence is TGTGCCTGGAGTGTCCAGATGAACACTGAAGCTTTCTTT. This chain connects TRBV30 to TRBJ1-1, with D unresolved. Looked up from germline, CDR1 is GTSNPN and CDR2 is SVGIG (reference sequence). Trimming shortened V by 0 bases and J by 0 bases, and 5 bases separated the two germline ends. The CDR3 spans 13 residues.